The present T cell receptor beta chain was sequenced within a study of memory CD4+ T cells and cytomegalovirus serostatus. In the study overall: Of the healthy Belgian adults, 8 to 10 were CMV seropositive and about two dozen seronegative. General study results and limits: Of about 150 reported CMV TCRbeta sequences, 55 to 80 were found in memory CD4+ repertoires.

Worth noting for this clone: Antigen: not known.

Single viable CD3+CD4+CD8-CD45RO+ cells were sorted as the memory CD4+ T cells. Original data processing: Out-of-frame sequences were removed, leaving 2,204,828 distinct TCRbeta sequences. TCRdb keeps only in-frame clones here, not all; method: immunoSEQ multiplex PCR. V and J calls and clone size follow that table, whereas D and trimming were derived from the DNA. This table has 56,000 or so clones, around three quarters appearing once. The V and J ends lost 4 bases and 2 bases, in that order; junction bases with no gene match: 4. This CDR3 spans 14 amino acids. Germline CDR1 and CDR2: SGHRS and YFSETQ.

The TCR comes from an adult in good health and CMV-seronegative. The J gene is TRBJ1-2, the V gene TRBV5-1, with 8 bases fitting TRBD1. Sequences were obtained from memory CD4+ T cells from blood. CDR3: CASSNRQGNYGYTF. CDR3 sequence (DNA): TGCGCCAGCAGCAACCGACAGGGGAACTATGGCTACACCTTC.